This TCR beta chain stems from a study of molecular identifiers for immune sequencing clone quantification. Germline V gene sequence: CDR1 SQVTM, CDR2 ANQGSEA. This CDR3 spans 13 amino acids. V shed 5 bases and J shed 6 bases, with 17 bases lying between them. TCRdb processed the PCR reads anew with MiXCR; each CDR3 protein has one entry. The data hold about 12,000 distinct CDR3 sequences, with 16% observed a single time. Notes on this clonotype: This may be a read error: a much more frequent sequence differs by one nucleotide.

This chain uses TRBV29-1 with TRBJ2-7; D ambiguous. Sequencing was performed on naive CD8+ T cells from blood, with Jurkat cell RNA spiked in. Subset indicated: FACS-sorted CD8+CD4-CCR7+CD45RA+ naive T cells. This clonotype was sampled from a human donor in good health. Some libraries in this study had Jurkat cell RNA spiked in. The CDR3 loop reads CSVLALRLSEQYF. In DNA form, the CDR3 reads TGCAGCGTTCTCGCCCTGCGACTTTCCGAGCAGTACTTC.